A selection of T cell receptor beta chains follows, all from one sample in a study of cytomegalovirus exposure and HLA in healthy donors. Produced via immunoSEQ multiplex PCR; TCRdb's table is partial and in-frame only. Seen here are about 200,000 clones, around four fifths observed once, and the top ten hold 1.1%. Specimen: PBMCs. Receptors originate from a woman aged 40 to 49 in good health and CMV-seronegative. Each CDR3 is given with its conserved first and last residue. The D gene is left open where the match is weak. Only some rows state a clone size, as once, few, many or a class for expanded clones.

D gene: -; V gene: TRBV19; J gene: TRBJ1-2; clone size: few; CDR3 protein: CASSMVGQTYGYTF; CDR3 DNA: TGTGCCAGTAGTATGGTGGGGCAGACTTATGGCTACACCTTC
D gene: TRBD1; V gene: TRBV19; J gene: TRBJ2-4; clone size: -; CDR3 protein: CASRRQGSKNIQYF; CDR3 DNA: TGTGCCAGTCGCAGACAGGGGTCCAAAAACATTCAGTACTTC
D gene: -; V gene: TRBV9; J gene: TRBJ2-1; clone size: -; CDR3 protein: CASSVAPQNLASEQFF; CDR3 DNA: TGTGCCAGCAGCGTAGCCCCACAAAATTTAGCGAGTGAGCAGTTCTTC
D gene: TRBD1; V gene: TRBV30; J gene: TRBJ2-2; clone size: -; CDR3 protein: CAWSVAGGLTGELFF; CDR3 DNA: TGTGCCTGGAGTGTAGCAGGGGGCCTCACCGGGGAGCTGTTTTTT
D gene: -; V gene: TRBV5-4; J gene: TRBJ2-2; clone size: -; CDR3 protein: CASSLPGTRSSGELFF; CDR3 DNA: TGTGCCAGCAGCTTGCCCGGGACTCGGAGCTCCGGGGAGCTGTTTTTT
D gene: -; V gene: TRBV25-1; J gene: TRBJ2-3; clone size: once; CDR3 protein: CASTPSGQGITDTQYF; CDR3 DNA: TGTGCCAGCACCCCCTCGGGGCAGGGGATCACAGATACGCAGTATTTT
D gene: TRBD1; V gene: TRBV6-5; J gene: TRBJ1-1; clone size: -; CDR3 protein: CASSSGGPTEAFF; CDR3 DNA: TGTGCCAGCAGCTCAGGGGGCCCCACTGAAGCTTTCTTT
D gene: -; V gene: TRBV9; J gene: TRBJ2-3; clone size: -; CDR3 protein: CASSVETKWDTQYF; CDR3 DNA: TGTGCCAGCAGCGTAGAGACTAAGTGGGATACGCAGTATTTT
D gene: -; V gene: TRBV27; J gene: TRBJ2-6; clone size: -; CDR3 protein: CASSPPRSSGANVLTF; CDR3 DNA: TGTGCCAGCAGTCCGCCCCGGAGCTCTGGGGCCAACGTCCTGACTTTC
D gene: TRBD2; V gene: TRBV6-5; J gene: TRBJ2-5; clone size: -; CDR3 protein: CASSFGLAGAETQYF; CDR3 DNA: TGTGCCAGCAGCTTTGGACTAGCGGGAGCTGAGACCCAGTACTTC
D gene: TRBD2; V gene: TRBV9; J gene: TRBJ2-1; clone size: -; CDR3 protein: CASSASRSGSSYNEQFF; CDR3 DNA: TGTGCCAGCAGCGCATCCCGTAGCGGGAGCTCCTACAATGAGCAGTTCTTC
D gene: TRBD1; V gene: TRBV15; J gene: TRBJ1-5; clone size: -; CDR3 protein: CAHAPGGTGINQPQHF; CDR3 DNA: TGTGCCCATGCGCCGGGAGGGACAGGGATCAATCAGCCCCAGCATTTT
D gene: TRBD1; V gene: TRBV29-1; J gene: TRBJ2-1; clone size: -; CDR3 protein: CSFDRDSYNEQFF; CDR3 DNA: TGCAGCTTCGACAGGGACTCCTACAATGAGCAGTTCTTC
D gene: TRBD1; V gene: TRBV6-1; J gene: TRBJ1-1; clone size: few; CDR3 protein: CASGMDRRLAFF; CDR3 DNA: TGTGCCAGCGGGATGGACAGGAGGTTGGCTTTCTTT
D gene: TRBD1; V gene: TRBV19; J gene: TRBJ1-5; clone size: -; CDR3 protein: CASSDRGLNQPQHF; CDR3 DNA: TGTGCCAGTAGTGACAGGGGTCTTAATCAGCCCCAGCATTTT
D gene: -; V gene: TRBV9; J gene: TRBJ2-6; clone size: once; CDR3 protein: CASSVDWAIGGSGANVLTF; CDR3 DNA: TGTGCCAGCAGCGTAGACTGGGCCATAGGAGGGTCTGGGGCCAACGTCCTGACTTTC